The 22 T cell receptor beta chains in this list originate from one sample, sequenced in a study of shared clonotypes between healthy human individuals. Profiling relied on immunoSEQ multiplex PCR, and the TCRdb table lists in-frame clones only, not all of them. The data contain roughly 410,000 clones, about 96% of them seen just once; the ten biggest clones take up about 0.32%. Sequencing used memory CD8+ T cells sorted from blood. Specified subset: CD45RO+ cells pooled with CCR7-negative TemRA cells. These receptors were taken from a man aged 25-45 years in good health.

The rearrangement joins TRBV28 to TRBJ2-5; D might be TRBD2 (6 bases). There are 13 residues in the CDR3. Trimming removed 11 bases at V and 6 bases at J, with 19 bases between. The germline V gene encodes CDR1 MDHEN and CDR2 SYDVKM. CDR3 region: CALGSGGRQTQYF. The CDR3 DNA follows: TGTGCCCTCGGATCCGGAGGGCGGCAGACCCAGTACTTC. The full variable domain, with the rest looked up from reference TRBV28 and TRBJ2-5, is DVKVTQSSRYLVKRTGEKVFLECVQDMDHENMFWYRQDPGLGLRLIYFSYDVKMKEKGDIPEGYSVSREKKERFSLILESASTNQTSMYLCALGSGGRQTQYFGPGTRLLVL.

This chain links TRBV12-5 with TRBJ1-2; 7 bases are a match to TRBD1. The CDR3 runs to 14 residues. With 5 bases clipped from V and 5 bases from J, the junction kept 8 bases outside the gene matches. Germline assignment: CDR1 LGHNT and CDR2 FRNRAP. The CDR3 nucleotides read TGTGCTAGTGGTCCCGCAGGGGGGGGATATGGCTACACCTTC. This gives the protein CASGPAGGGYGYTF. The full variable domain, its missing parts supplied by reference TRBV12-5 and TRBJ1-2, is DARVTQTPRHKVTEMGQEVTMRCQPILGHNTVFWYRQTMMQGLELLAYFRNRAPLDDSGMPKDRFSAEMPDATLATLKIQPSEPRDSAVYFCASGPAGGGYGYTFGSGTRLTVV.

The chain couples TRBV28 to TRBJ2-2; the D gene is possibly TRBD2 (5 bases). The V end was cut by 3 bases, the J end by 4 bases, with 18 bases between. In germline, CDR1 is MDHEN, CDR2 SYDVKM. The CDR3 has 17 amino acids. DNA of the CDR3: TGTGCCAGCAGTTTCCTAGCTGACTTTGATGGCACCGGGGAGCTGTTTTTT. Amino acids: CASSFLADFDGTGELFF.

J is TRBJ2-2 and V is TRBV5-1; D may be TRBD1 (5 bases). Germline loops: CDR1 SGHRS, CDR2 YFSETQ. The CDR3 sequence is 16 residues long. With 3 bases removed from V and 2 bases from J, the gap between germline ends came to 14 bases. The CDR3 DNA sequence: TGCGCCAGCAGCTATGCTCAGGGATCAAACACCGGGGAGCTGTTTTTT. Amino acid sequence: CASSYAQGSNTGELFF.

The chain employs TRBV10-1 and TRBJ2-7, with 10 bases matching TRBD1. Germline lookup yields CDR1 WNHNN and CDR2 SYGVQD (reference sequence). V was clipped by 0 bases and J by 3 bases; unmatched bases: 5. This CDR3 is built from 16 residues. For the CDR3, the DNA is TGCGCCAGCAGTGAGTCGAGAGGGACAGGGGACTACGAGCAGTACTTC. The encoded protein is CASSESRGTGDYEQYF.

The V call is TRBV10-3, the J call TRBJ1-2; D gene uncertain. The germline V gene has CDR1 ENHRY and CDR2 SYGVKD. The V end was cut by 6 bases, the J end by 4 bases, with 9 bases between. The CDR3 covers 12 residues. The DNA for the CDR3 is TGTGCCATCAGGGAGAGCCCCTATGGCTACACCTTC. Its protein product is CAIRESPYGYTF.

V usage is TRBV12-5 and J usage is TRBJ2-5; D unresolved. V was shortened by 7 bases and J by 4 bases, with 16 bases between the two germline ends. Germline CDR1 and CDR2: LGHNT and FRNRAP. The CDR3 spans 14 residues. CDR3: CASAPGSAGETQYF. CDR3 nucleotide sequence: TGTGCTAGTGCTCCCGGGTCCGCAGGAGAGACCCAGTACTTC.

This chain links TRBV9 with TRBJ2-7; 10 bases line up with TRBD2. This CDR3 comprises 14 residues. The germline gives CDR1 SGDLS, CDR2 YYNGEE. After removal of 3 bases from V and 5 bases from J, the junction contained 5 bases not matched to a gene. The CDR3 protein is CASSASGSRNEQYF. The CDR3 DNA follows: TGTGCCAGCAGCGCTAGCGGGAGTAGAAACGAGCAGTACTTC.

The chain links TRBV6-1 to TRBJ1-1, with 7 positions matching TRBD1. V was pared by 6 bases and J by 2 bases, with 6 bases of the junction left unmatched. The length of the CDR3 is 14 residues. Germline assignment: CDR1 MNHNS and CDR2 SASEGT. The chain's CDR3 is CASSPTGTNTEAFF. Written as DNA, the CDR3 is TGTGCCAGCAGCCCGACAGGGACTAACACTGAAGCTTTCTTT.

V is TRBV30 and J is TRBJ2-4; tentatively, D is TRBD2 (6 bases). Germline CDR1 and CDR2: GTSNPN and SVGIG (reference sequence). The V end lost 2 bases, the J end lost 1 base, and 12 bases lay between the germline ends. The CDR3 has 15 amino acids. The CDR3 DNA follows: TGTGCCTGGAGTCCTAGCGTTAACGCCAAAAACATTCAGTACTTC. This sequence encodes CAWSPSVNAKNIQYF.

This sequence joins TRBV5-8 and TRBJ2-1, with a possible D match to TRBD1 (5 bases). The CDR3 has 11 amino acids. Looked up from germline, CDR1 is SGHTS and CDR2 is YDEGEE. Trimming removed 5 bases from V and 9 bases from J, with 9 bases in between. This CDR3 is CASRRTREQFF. CDR3 nucleotides: TGTGCCAGCAGAAGGACACGTGAGCAGTTCTTC.

The genes are TRBV18 and TRBJ2-3; D possibly corresponds to TRBD1 (6 bases). The CDR3 is 15 amino acids. The V end lost 5 bases, the J end lost 1 base, and 13 bases lay between the germline ends. Looked up from germline, CDR1 is KGHSH and CDR2 is LQKENI. The DNA for the CDR3 is TGTGCCAGCTCAGCCAACCCAGGGGGCACAGATACGCAGTATTTT. Its translation is CASSANPGGTDTQYF.

The rearrangement uses TRBV27 and TRBJ1-1, with 9 bases matching TRBD1. Trimming cost V 3 bases and J 4 bases; bases outside gene matches: 6. Per the germline V gene, CDR1 is MNHEY and CDR2 is SMNVEV (reference sequence). The CDR3 is 15 residues long. The CDR3 spells CASSFGQGWSTEAFF. CDR3 bases: TGTGCCAGCAGTTTCGGACAGGGGTGGAGCACTGAAGCTTTCTTT.

V usage is TRBV6-1 and J usage is TRBJ1-5; 7 nucleotides agree with TRBD1. V was pared by 1 base and J by 3 bases, with 3 bases of the junction left unmatched. The germline gives CDR1 MNHNS, CDR2 SASEGT. The CDR3 runs to 15 residues. In DNA form, the CDR3 reads TGTGCCAGCAGTGAAGGGACAGGCCTCAATCAGCCCCAGCATTTT. Encoded protein: CASSEGTGLNQPQHF.

The V gene is TRBV30, the J gene TRBJ2-5; no reliable D call. V gave up 2 bases and J gave up 3 bases, with 4 bases separating them. This CDR3 is 11 amino acids long. Germline CDR1 GTSNPN, CDR2 SVGIG (reference sequence). The CDR3 loop is CAWSHKETQYF. The DNA of the CDR3 is TGTGCCTGGAGTCATAAAGAGACCCAGTACTTC.

The J gene is TRBJ2-3, the V gene TRBV7-9; D is ambiguous. Trimming removed 2 bases at V and 4 bases at J, with 10 bases between. Germline V gene sequence: CDR1 SEHNR, CDR2 FQNEAQ (reference sequence). The CDR3 contains 14 residues. Here the CDR3 DNA reads TGTGCCAGCAGCTTAACCGGAGTTCCAGATACGCAGTATTTT. Its translation: CASSLTGVPDTQYF.

As to this clone: Other DNA sequences from this sample encode an identical CDR3 as well. The chain is built from TRBV6-5 and TRBJ2-2; TRBD2 might be the D (6 bases). Per germline, CDR1 MNHEY and CDR2 SVGAGI. With 3 bases removed from V and 1 base from J, the gap between germline ends came to 6 bases. The CDR3 spans 14 residues. CDR3 DNA sequence: TGTGCCAGCAGTTATAGCGGGAACACCGGGGAGCTGTTTTTT. Its translation: CASSYSGNTGELFF.

The chain has TRBV6-1 and TRBJ2-7, with TRBD1 matching over 9 bases. The CDR3 loop spans 13 amino acids. V lost 7 bases to trimming and J lost 2 bases; unmatched junction nucleotides: 3. CDR1 and CDR2 (germline): MNHNS, SASEGT. The CDR3 bases are TGTGCCAGCATTCGGGACAGGGCCTACGAGCAGTACTTC. Encoded protein: CASIRDRAYEQYF.

V gene TRBV13 combines with J gene TRBJ2-3, with TRBD2 identical over 7 bases. CDR3 size: 12 residues. Looked up from germline, CDR1 is PRHDT and CDR2 is FYEKMQ (reference sequence). The V gene end was trimmed by 10 bases and the J gene end by 3 bases; junction bases not matched to a gene: 4. CDR3 nucleotide sequence: TGTGCCAACAGTAGCGGGACAGATACGCAGTATTTT. The encoded protein is CANSSGTDTQYF.

The chain employs TRBV27 and TRBJ2-1, with 14 nucleotides matching TRBD2. The V gene end was trimmed by 2 bases and the J gene end by 9 bases; junction bases not matched to a gene: 6. The germline CDR1 and CDR2 sequences are MNHEY and SMNVEV (reference sequence). The CDR3 is 16 residues long. As DNA, the CDR3 is TGTGCCAGCAGTTTAACCGGGACTAGCGGGAGAGGTGAGCAGTTCTTC. This gives the protein CASSLTGTSGRGEQFF.

The J gene is TRBJ2-7, the V gene TRBV29-1; 9 bases line up with TRBD1. CDR1 and CDR2 from the germline V gene are SQVTM and ANQGSEA. The trim removed 6 bases at V and 1 base at J, leaving 4 bases unmatched. The CDR3 runs to 13 residues. The CDR3 DNA reads as TGCAGCGTCAGACAGGGGGGATCCTACGAGCAGTACTTC. Translated: CSVRQGGSYEQYF.

The rearrangement links TRBV4-1 to TRBJ2-7, with 8 positions matching TRBD2. CDR1 is MGHRA and CDR2 is YSYEKL in the germline V gene. The CDR3 consists of 15 residues. V lost 4 bases to trimming and J lost 1 base; unmatched junction nucleotides: 6. The CDR3 here is CASSPNGGRSYEQYF. The CDR3 nucleotides are TGCGCCAGCAGCCCTAATGGCGGGAGGTCCTACGAGCAGTACTTC.